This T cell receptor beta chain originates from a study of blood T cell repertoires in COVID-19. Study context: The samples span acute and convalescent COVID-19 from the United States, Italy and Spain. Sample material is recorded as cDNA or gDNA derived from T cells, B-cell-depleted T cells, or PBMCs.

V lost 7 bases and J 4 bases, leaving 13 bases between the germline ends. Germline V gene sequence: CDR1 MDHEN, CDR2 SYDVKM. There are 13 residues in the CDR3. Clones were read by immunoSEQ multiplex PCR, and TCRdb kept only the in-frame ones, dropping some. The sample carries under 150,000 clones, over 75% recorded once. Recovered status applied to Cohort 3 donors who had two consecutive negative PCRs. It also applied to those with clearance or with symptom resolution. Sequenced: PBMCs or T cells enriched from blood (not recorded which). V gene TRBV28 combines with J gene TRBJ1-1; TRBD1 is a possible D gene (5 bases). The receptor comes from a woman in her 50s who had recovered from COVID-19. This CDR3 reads CASTLLGVTEAFF. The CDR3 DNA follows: TGTGCCAGCACCTTGTTAGGGGTCACTGAAGCTTTCTTT.